This entry lists 17 T cell receptor beta chains sequenced from one sample in a study of blood T cells in healthy people across ages. Primed by a sample-barcoded 5' primer and a J-beta primer mix, a second PCR proceeded for about 6 to 12 cycles. A single record per CDR3 protein comes from TCRdb applying MiXCR to the 5' RACE reads. The sample has some 1.8 million distinct CDR3 sequences, 39% seen once. The material sequenced was blood. The receptor set was obtained from a human donor in good health.

V and J are TRBV20-1 and TRBJ2-4; D unclear. The V end was cut by 6 bases, the J end by 9 bases, with 12 bases between. The germline CDR1 and CDR2 sequences are DFQATT and SNEGSKA (reference sequence). CDR3 size: 11 residues. The CDR3 loop reads CSARQFGIQYF. CDR3 nucleotide sequence: TGCAGTGCCAGACAATTTGGCATTCAGTACTTC.

The chain combines TRBV7-8 with TRBJ2-5; 7 bases align to TRBD1. Matching the DNA end better, TRBJ2-7 makes the J call doubtful. The germline CDR1 and CDR2 sequences are SGHVS and FQNEAQ. The CDR3 is made up of 17 amino acids. The CDR3 region is CASSLGRWGQFRTEQYF. In nucleotides, the CDR3 is TGTGCCAGCAGCTTAGGGCGGTGGGGACAGTTCCGTACCGAGCAGTACTTC.

This chain uses TRBV5-1 with TRBJ2-3, with D hard to call. CDR1 is SGHRS, CDR2 YFSETQ, per germline. This CDR3 is 15 amino acids long. Trimming took off 0 bases at V and 6 bases at J, with 14 bases between the two ends. The CDR3 protein is CASSLEGPLGDTQYF. The CDR3 DNA sequence: TGCGCCAGCAGCTTGGAAGGTCCTTTAGGGGATACGCAGTATTTT.

V is TRBV20-1 and J is TRBJ2-1; D may be TRBD1 (6 bases). This CDR3 region has 16 residues. The ends were cut back, 0 bases at V and 7 bases at J, with 19 bases in the middle. Germline V gene data show CDR1 as DFQATT and CDR2 as SNEGSKA (reference sequence). The CDR3 DNA reads as TGCAGTGCTAGAGATCGAGACAGGTTGGGCACGAATGAGCAGTTCTTC. Encoded protein: CSARDRDRLGTNEQFF.

This clonotype was counted a few times. The rearrangement uses TRBV25-1 and TRBJ2-1, with D possibly being TRBD2 (6 bases). V was cut by 9 bases and J by 8 bases, with 14 bases left in between. Germline lookup yields CDR1 MGHDK and CDR2 SYGVNS. The CDR3 spans 12 residues. CDR3 residues: CASRRRLDEQFF. As DNA, the CDR3 is TGTGCCAGTCGGCGACGACTAGATGAGCAGTTCTTC.

The chain links TRBV28 to TRBJ2-5; D remains unclear. V lost 6 bases and J 5 bases, leaving 13 bases between the germline ends. Germline values: CDR1 MDHEN, CDR2 SYDVKM. This CDR3 spans 13 amino acids. The CDR3 here is CASRPDNSETQYF. CDR3 bases: TGTGCCAGCAGACCTGACAATAGCGAGACCCAGTACTTC.

This clonotype has just one count. This chain connects TRBV6-6 to TRBJ1-6; D gene uncertain. V lost 0 bases and J lost 10, with 13 bases in between. Germline CDR1 and CDR2: MNHNY and SVGAGI (reference sequence). This CDR3 comprises 15 residues. This chain's CDR3 is CASSYSREGVSPLHF. In nucleotides, the CDR3 is TGTGCCAGCAGTTACTCGAGGGAGGGTGTGTCACCCCTCCACTTT.

Turning to this clonotype: One end of the junction does not line up with germline, which may come from a read error. The chain joins TRBV6-2 or TRBV6-3 to TRBJ2-5; 7 positions match TRBD1. The length of the CDR3 is 14 residues. CDR1 is MNHEY, CDR2 SVGEGT, per germline. CDR3 in DNA: TGTGCCAGCAGCCAGGGACAGCTTCAAGAGGCCCAGTACTTC. Translation: CASSQGQLQEAQYF.

The rearrangement uses TRBV4-2 and TRBJ1-2; possible D gene TRBD1, 6 bases. V lost 4 bases and J lost 4, with 19 bases in between. CDR1 and CDR2 from the germline V gene are LGHNA and YNFKEQ. The CDR3 is 16 residues long. The CDR3 region is CASSPANRDPLYGYTF. In DNA, the CDR3 is TGTGCCAGCAGCCCGGCAAACAGGGACCCCCTCTATGGCTACACCTTC.

The chain uses TRBV7-6 and TRBJ2-5; D possibly corresponds to TRBD1 (6 bases). The CDR3 has 15 residues. V lost 1 base, J lost 5 bases, and 14 bases lay in between. The germline gives CDR1 SGHVS, CDR2 FNYEAQ. Here the CDR3 reads CASSLVGGGRETQYF. The CDR3 DNA follows: TGTGCCAGCAGCTTAGTTGGTGGGGGCCGGGAGACCCAGTACTTC.

This clonotype was seen only a few times. The CDR3 nucleotides read TGTGCCAGCTCACCACTGGGAGGGGGTGGCGATCAGCCCCAGCATTTT. Amino acids: CASSPLGGGGDQPQHF. V gene TRBV18 combines with J gene TRBJ1-5, with D possibly TRBD1 on 6 matching bases. Germline V gene lookup returns CDR1 KGHSH and CDR2 LQKENI. The CDR3 consists of 16 residues. V shed 1 base and J shed 5 bases, with 15 bases lying between them. The full variable domain, with the rest looked up from reference TRBV18 and TRBJ1-5, is NAGVMQNPRHLVRRRGQEARLRCSPMKGHSHVYWYRQLPEEGLKFMVYLQKENIIDESGMPKERFSAEFPKEGPSILRIQQVVRGDSAAYFCASSPLGGGGDQPQHFGDGTRLSIL.

This clonotype came up many times. The junction differs from germline at one of its ends, possibly a read error. V gene TRBV7-2 combines with J gene TRBJ1-2; D gene ambiguous. The germline CDR1 and CDR2 sequences are SGHTA and FQGNSA. This CDR3 is 13 amino acids long. The CDR3 coding sequence is TGTGCCAGCAGTTTAGGCCCACTGTATGGCTACACCTTC. Encoded protein: CASSLGPLYGYTF.

CDR3 sequence: CAGTPASVRSNQPQHF. The CDR3 DNA sequence: TGTGCCGGCACGCCCGCGTCGGTTCGAAGCAATCAGCCCCAGCATTTT. The gene calls are TRBV25-1 and TRBJ1-5; no definite D call. The V end was cut by 11 bases, the J end by 1 base, with 21 bases between. CDR3 length: 16 amino acids. Germline V gives CDR1 MGHDK, CDR2 SYGVNS.

This clonotype was counted at least ten times. This chain uses TRBV20-1 with TRBJ1-2; 9 bases align to TRBD1. Per germline, CDR1 DFQATT and CDR2 SNEGSKA (reference sequence). Losses at the gene ends were 0 bases for V and 6 bases for J; bases not matched to a gene: 5. The CDR3 is 14 amino acids. The CDR3 sequence is CSARDPGTGHGYTF. The CDR3 coding sequence is TGCAGTGCTAGAGATCCTGGGACAGGGCATGGCTACACCTTC.

This clonotype has ten or more counts. Compared with germline, one end of the junction differs, possibly owing to a read error. V usage is TRBV28 and J usage is TRBJ2-7, with TRBD1 identical over 9 bases. This CDR3 is built from 15 residues. The V gene's germline CDR1 is MDHEN and CDR2 SYDVKM. The CDR3 is CASSLTGGSSYEQYF. The CDR3, as DNA: TGCGCCAGCAGCTTGACAGGGGGTAGTAGCTACGAGCAGTACTTC.

This CDR3 is CAAGGGSTEAFF. The DNA of the CDR3 is TGTGCCGCCGGGGGAGGGAGCACTGAAGCTTTCTTT. The chain is built from TRBV7-2 and TRBJ1-1; a weak D match, TRBD1 (5 bases). The CDR3 contains 12 residues. V was cut by 11 bases and J by 4 bases, with 14 bases left in between. The germline CDR1 and CDR2 sequences are SGHTA and FQGNSA.

This clonotype was seen only a few times. The chain couples TRBV4-2 to TRBJ1-2; 7 bases are shared with TRBD1. CDR1 is LGHNA, CDR2 YNFKEQ, per germline. Unmatched junction bases numbered 12, after V lost 10 bases and J lost 4 bases. The CDR3 loop spans 14 amino acids. Here the CDR3 reads CATFSGGFGYGYTF. CDR3 nucleotide sequence: TGTGCCACCTTTTCAGGGGGTTTCGGCTATGGCTACACCTTC.